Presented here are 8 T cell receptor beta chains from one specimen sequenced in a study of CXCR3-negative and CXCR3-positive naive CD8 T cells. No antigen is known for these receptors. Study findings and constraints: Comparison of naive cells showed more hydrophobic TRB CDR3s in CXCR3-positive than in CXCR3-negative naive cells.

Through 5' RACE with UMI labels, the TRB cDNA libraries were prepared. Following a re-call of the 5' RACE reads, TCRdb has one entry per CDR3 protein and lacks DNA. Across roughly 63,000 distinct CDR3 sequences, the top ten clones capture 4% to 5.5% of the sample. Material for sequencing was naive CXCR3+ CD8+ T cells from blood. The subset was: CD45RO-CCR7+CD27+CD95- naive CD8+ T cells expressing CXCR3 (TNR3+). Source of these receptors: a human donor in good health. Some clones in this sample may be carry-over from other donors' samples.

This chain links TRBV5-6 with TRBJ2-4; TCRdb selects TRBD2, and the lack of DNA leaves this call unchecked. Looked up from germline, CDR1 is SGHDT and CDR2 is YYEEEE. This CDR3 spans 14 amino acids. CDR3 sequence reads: CASDSGRSKNIQYF.

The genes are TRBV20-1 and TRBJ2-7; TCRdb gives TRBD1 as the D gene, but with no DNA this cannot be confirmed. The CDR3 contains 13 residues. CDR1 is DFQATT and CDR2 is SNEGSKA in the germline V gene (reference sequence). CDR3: CSASSWDTYEQYF.

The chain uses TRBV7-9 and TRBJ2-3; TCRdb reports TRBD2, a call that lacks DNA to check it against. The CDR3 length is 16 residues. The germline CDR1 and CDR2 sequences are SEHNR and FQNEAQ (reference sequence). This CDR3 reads CASSFPSGGAADTQYF.

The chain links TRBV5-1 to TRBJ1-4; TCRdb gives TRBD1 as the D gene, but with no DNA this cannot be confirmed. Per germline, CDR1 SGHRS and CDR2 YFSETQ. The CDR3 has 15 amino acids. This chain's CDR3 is CASSLFGRENEKLFF.

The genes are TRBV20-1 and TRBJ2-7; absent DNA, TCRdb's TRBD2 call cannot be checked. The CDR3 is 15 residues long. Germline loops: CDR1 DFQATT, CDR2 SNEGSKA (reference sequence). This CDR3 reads CSAPLGSGGPYEQYF.

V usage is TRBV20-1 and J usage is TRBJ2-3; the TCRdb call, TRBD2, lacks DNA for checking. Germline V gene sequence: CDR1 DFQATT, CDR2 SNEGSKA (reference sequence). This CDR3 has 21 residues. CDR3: CSARGAMFSGGAFSSLDTQYF.

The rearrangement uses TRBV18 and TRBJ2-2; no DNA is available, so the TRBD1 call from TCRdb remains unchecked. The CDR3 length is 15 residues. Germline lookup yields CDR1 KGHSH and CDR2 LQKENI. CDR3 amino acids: CASSPDRTNTGELFF.

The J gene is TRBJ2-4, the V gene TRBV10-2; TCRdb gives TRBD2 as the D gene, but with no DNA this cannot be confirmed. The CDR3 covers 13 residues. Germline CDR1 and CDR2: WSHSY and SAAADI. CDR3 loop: CASSEGGTNIQYF.